This TCR beta chain comes out of a study of T cell changes during pregnancy in multiple sclerosis. Measured with immunoSEQ multiplex PCR; TCRdb has only the in-frame clones, and not every one. The top ten hold approximately 0.35% of the sample, which has tens of thousands of clones, around 90% seen once. Germline V gene lookup returns CDR1 LNHDA and CDR2 SQIVND (reference sequence). The CDR3 length is 19 residues. The trim removed 7 bases at V and 4 bases at J, leaving 18 bases unmatched. This sample comprised CD4+ T cells from peripheral blood mononuclear cells, obtained before pregnancy. J is TRBJ2-6 and V is TRBV19; 8 bases are shared with TRBD1. The clonotype was recovered from a female donor with multiple sclerosis, enrolled in a pregnancy study. The CDR3 reads CASTNPQRTGNTGANVLTF. The CDR3 bases are TGTGCCAGTACCAACCCCCAACGGACAGGGAACACCGGGGCCAACGTCCTGACTTTC.